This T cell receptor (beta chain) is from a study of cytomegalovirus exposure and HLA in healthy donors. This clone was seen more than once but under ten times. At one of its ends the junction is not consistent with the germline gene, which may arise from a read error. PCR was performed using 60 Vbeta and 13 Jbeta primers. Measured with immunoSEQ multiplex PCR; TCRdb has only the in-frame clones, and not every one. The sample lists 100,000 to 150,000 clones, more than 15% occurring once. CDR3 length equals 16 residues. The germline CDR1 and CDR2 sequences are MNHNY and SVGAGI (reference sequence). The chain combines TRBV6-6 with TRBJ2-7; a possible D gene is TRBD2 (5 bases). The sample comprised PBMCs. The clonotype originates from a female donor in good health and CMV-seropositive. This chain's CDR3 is CASTQDDRGSGYERYF. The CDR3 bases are TGTGCCAGCACCCAAGATGACCGGGGATCTGGGTACGAGCGGTACTTC.